A selection of T cell receptor beta chains follows, all from one sample in a study of blood T cell repertoires in COVID-19. Clones were read by immunoSEQ multiplex PCR, and TCRdb kept only the in-frame ones, dropping some. The data contain approximately 250,000 clones, over 70% of them singletons. Input material: peripheral blood. Source of these receptors: a human donor in a cohort sampled during active COVID-19. Each CDR3 is given with its conserved first and last residue. The order of the fields is clone size, V gene, J gene, D gene, CDR3 protein, CDR3 DNA. The D gene is left open where the match is weak. Expanded clones get a size class; other rows say once, few or many, or leave the size out.

size: .; V: TRBV5-4; J: TRBJ1-6; D: .; CDR3: CASSSRARQSYNSPLHF; DNA: TGTGCCAGCAGCTCGAGGGCCCGCCAAAGCTATAATTCACCCCTCCACTTT
size: .; V: TRBV5-1; J: TRBJ1-1; D: .; CDR3: CASSKQVSAPEAFF; DNA: TGCGCCAGCAGCAAGCAGGTGTCCGCTCCTGAAGCTTTCTTT
size: .; V: TRBV6-5; J: TRBJ1-6; D: TRBD1; CDR3: CASNADRTNSPLHF; DNA: TGTGCCAGCAACGCGGACAGGACTAATTCACCCCTCCACTTT
size: once; V: TRBV9; J: TRBJ1-2; D: .; CDR3: CASSPSTGRNRGYGYTF; DNA: TGTGCCAGCAGTCCCTCCACCGGTCGTAATAGAGGCTATGGCTACACCTTC
size: .; V: TRBV28; J: TRBJ1-6; D: .; CDR3: CASRDSYNSPLHF; DNA: TGTGCCAGCAGGGACAGCTATAATTCACCCCTCCACTTT
size: .; V: TRBV12-3/TRBV12-4; J: TRBJ2-7; D: TRBD2; CDR3: CASSLPTSVAYF; DNA: TGTGCCAGCAGTTTACCGACTAGCGTGGCGTACTTC
size: .; V: TRBV28; J: TRBJ2-7; D: TRBD1; CDR3: CASKDRSSYEQYF; DNA: TGTGCCAGCAAGGACAGGTCCTCCTACGAGCAGTACTTC
size: .; V: TRBV6-5; J: TRBJ1-2; D: TRBD1; CDR3: CASSIGTGYGYTF; DNA: TGTGCCAGCAGTATCGGGACAGGGTATGGCTACACCTTC
size: .; V: TRBV4-3; J: TRBJ2-7; D: .; CDR3: CASSQVRGADYEQYF; DNA: TGCGCCAGCAGCCAAGTTCGGGGGGCGGACTACGAGCAGTACTTC
size: .; V: TRBV7-9; J: TRBJ1-6; D: .; CDR3: CASSPKGDSPLHF; DNA: TGTGCCAGCAGCCCTAAGGGGGACTCACCCCTCCACTTT
size: .; V: TRBV2; J: TRBJ1-1; D: .; CDR3: CASSAGGVTEAFF; DNA: TGTGCCAGCAGTGCGGGGGGCGTCACTGAAGCTTTCTTT
size: .; V: TRBV12-3/TRBV12-4; J: TRBJ1-2; D: .; CDR3: CASSFGQNYGYTF; DNA: TGTGCCAGCAGTTTCGGACAGAACTATGGCTACACCTTC
size: .; V: TRBV18; J: TRBJ1-1; D: .; CDR3: CASSPFTGESTEAFF; DNA: TGTGCCAGCTCACCATTTACGGGAGAGAGCACTGAAGCTTTCTTT
size: .; V: TRBV29-1; J: TRBJ1-1; D: .; CDR3: CSVLAPFEAFF; DNA: TGCAGCGTTTTGGCACCGTTTGAAGCTTTCTTT
size: .; V: TRBV28; J: TRBJ2-7; D: .; CDR3: CASRDGQRLPYEQYF; DNA: TGTGCCAGCAGAGACGGACAGAGACTGCCATACGAGCAGTACTTC
size: .; V: TRBV7-9; J: TRBJ1-4; D: TRBD1; CDR3: CASSRGQGLNEKLFF; DNA: TGTGCCAGCAGTAGGGGACAGGGCCTAAATGAAAAACTGTTTTTT
size: .; V: TRBV19; J: TRBJ2-7; D: TRBD1; CDR3: CASSIYRGYEQYF; DNA: TGTGCCAGTAGTATTTACAGGGGCTACGAGCAGTACTTC
size: few; V: TRBV2; J: TRBJ2-7; D: .; CDR3: CASSDQGMGSYEQYF; DNA: TGTGCCAGCAGTGATCAGGGGATGGGTTCCTACGAGCAGTACTTC
size: .; V: TRBV19; J: TRBJ2-7; D: TRBD1; CDR3: CASRDRGTYEQYF; DNA: TGTGCCAGTAGGGACAGGGGGACCTACGAGCAGTACTTC
size: .; V: TRBV6-5; J: TRBJ2-7; D: TRBD1; CDR3: CASSRDRGYEQYF; DNA: TGTGCCAGCAGCAGGGACAGGGGCTACGAGCAGTACTTC
size: .; V: TRBV24-1; J: TRBJ2-1; D: TRBD2; CDR3: CATRGGLAGENEQFF; DNA: TGTGCCACCAGAGGGGGACTAGCGGGAGAGAATGAGCAGTTCTTC
size: .; V: TRBV27; J: TRBJ2-7; D: .; CDR3: CASSLVGGGHYEQYF; DNA: TGTGCCAGCAGTTTAGTTGGGGGGGGACACTACGAGCAGTACTTC
size: .; V: TRBV4-2; J: TRBJ1-6; D: .; CDR3: CASSQDLESARSGSPLHF; DNA: TGTGCCAGCAGCCAAGATCTTGAATCGGCTAGGTCGGGTTCACCCCTCCACTTT
size: .; V: TRBV28; J: TRBJ2-5; D: .; CDR3: CASSSGQPGQETQYF; DNA: TGTGCCAGCAGTTCCGGACAACCGGGTCAAGAGACCCAGTACTTC
size: .; V: TRBV2; J: TRBJ2-3; D: .; CDR3: CASRRDPGTTVSDTQYF; DNA: TGTGCCAGCAGAAGAGACCCCGGGACAACCGTTTCGGATACGCAGTATTTT
size: .; V: TRBV27; J: TRBJ2-5; D: TRBD1; CDR3: CASSPTGNRQETQYF; DNA: TGTGCCAGCAGCCCGACAGGGAATAGACAAGAGACCCAGTACTTC
size: few; V: TRBV5-1; J: TRBJ2-7; D: TRBD2; CDR3: CASSLGLAGAYEQYF; DNA: TGCGCCAGCAGCTTGGGACTAGCGGGAGCGTACGAGCAGTACTTC
size: .; V: TRBV2; J: TRBJ1-1; D: .; CDR3: CASSGWGGGTEAFF; DNA: TGTGCCAGCAGTGGGTGGGGGGGCGGCACTGAAGCTTTCTTT
size: .; V: TRBV7-8; J: TRBJ2-1; D: .; CDR3: CASSPPGLNEQFF; DNA: TGTGCCAGCAGCCCCCCTGGCCTCAATGAGCAGTTCTTC
size: .; V: TRBV3-1/TRBV3-2; J: TRBJ2-7; D: .; CDR3: CASSPSVHRSYEQYF; DNA: TGTGCCAGCAGCCCCTCGGTGCACCGCTCCTACGAGCAGTACTTC
size: once; V: TRBV18; J: TRBJ1-5; D: .; CDR3: CASSMGRSYNQPQHF; DNA: TGTGCCAGCTCAATGGGGCGGTCCTATAATCAGCCCCAGCATTTT
size: once; V: TRBV7-6; J: TRBJ1-3; D: .; CDR3: CASSPLDTSGNTIYF; DNA: TGTGCCAGCAGCCCCTTAGACACCTCTGGAAACACCATATATTTT
size: few; V: TRBV4-1; J: TRBJ1-5; D: .; CDR3: CASSQDKGSGQPQHF; DNA: TGCGCCAGCAGCCAAGATAAGGGGTCTGGACAGCCCCAGCATTTT